The rows below give T cell receptor beta chains drawn from one sample of a study of blood T cell repertoires in COVID-19. Profiled with immunoSEQ multiplex PCR; TCRdb holds only in-frame clones, not every one. Among roughly 63,000 clones listed, 70% to 80% were seen once. Source material: peripheral blood. All receptors come from a human donor in a cohort sampled during active COVID-19. Each CDR3 is given with its conserved first and last residue. Each record gives: V gene, D gene, J gene, clone size, CDR3 protein, CDR3 DNA. D genes are given only for firm matches. Clone size is not always given. Where it is, it says once, few, many or a class for expanded clones.

v_gene: TRBV7-2
d_gene: TRBD2
j_gene: TRBJ2-3
abundance: .
CDR3aa: CASSQRPSGAGDTQYF
CDR3nt: TGTGCCAGCAGCCAGCGCCCTAGCGGGGCGGGAGATACGCAGTATTTT

v_gene: TRBV19
d_gene: .
j_gene: TRBJ2-5
abundance: .
CDR3aa: CASSIAGMGTQYF
CDR3nt: TGTGCCAGTAGTATAGCCGGGATGGGGACCCAGTACTTC

v_gene: TRBV3-1/TRBV3-2
d_gene: TRBD1
j_gene: TRBJ1-3
abundance: .
CDR3aa: CASSLGTQGVSGNTIYF
CDR3nt: TGTGCCAGCAGCCTCGGAACACAGGGGGTAAGTGGAAACACCATATATTTT

v_gene: TRBV4-1
d_gene: TRBD2
j_gene: TRBJ2-3
abundance: .
CDR3aa: CASSQDGRIAGDTQYF
CDR3nt: TGCGCCAGCAGCCAAGATGGGAGAATAGCGGGAGATACGCAGTATTTT

v_gene: TRBV4-2
d_gene: TRBD2
j_gene: TRBJ2-3
abundance: .
CDR3aa: CASSHSGRALTQYF
CDR3nt: TGTGCCAGCAGCCATAGCGGGAGGGCCCTAACGCAGTATTTT

v_gene: TRBV28
d_gene: .
j_gene: TRBJ2-1
abundance: once
CDR3aa: CASSQTGSQYIPFF
CDR3nt: TGTGCCAGCAGTCAAACAGGCTCACAATACATTCCGTTCTTC

v_gene: TRBV25-1
d_gene: TRBD2
j_gene: TRBJ2-2
abundance: .
CDR3aa: CASSLGLAGGPGELFF
CDR3nt: TGTGCCAGCAGTCTTGGACTAGCGGGAGGCCCCGGGGAGCTGTTTTTT

v_gene: TRBV4-1
d_gene: TRBD1
j_gene: TRBJ2-1
abundance: .
CDR3aa: CASSQLTGTDHNEQFF
CDR3nt: TGCGCCAGCAGCCAATTAACCGGGACAGACCACAATGAGCAGTTCTTC

v_gene: TRBV18
d_gene: .
j_gene: TRBJ1-1
abundance: .
CDR3aa: CASSPSKVGVGRNTEAFF
CDR3nt: TGTGCCAGCTCACCATCAAAGGTGGGGGTCGGGAGGAACACTGAAGCTTTCTTT

v_gene: TRBV5-1
d_gene: .
j_gene: TRBJ2-7
abundance: .
CDR3aa: CASSLSGRGYEQYF
CDR3nt: TGCGCCAGCAGCTTGTCGGGCAGGGGCTACGAGCAGTACTTC

v_gene: TRBV6-5
d_gene: TRBD1
j_gene: TRBJ1-5
abundance: once
CDR3aa: CASSFLPGQGDQPQHF
CDR3nt: TGTGCCAGCAGTTTTTTGCCGGGACAGGGAGATCAGCCCCAGCATTTT

v_gene: TRBV9
d_gene: .
j_gene: TRBJ1-3
abundance: .
CDR3aa: CASSVQDFSGNTIYF
CDR3nt: TGTGCCAGCAGCGTCCAAGACTTCTCTGGAAACACCATATATTTT

v_gene: TRBV10-3
d_gene: .
j_gene: TRBJ2-5
abundance: .
CDR3aa: CATRGTQETQYF
CDR3nt: TGTGCCACCCGGGGTACGCAAGAGACCCAGTACTTC

v_gene: TRBV20-1
d_gene: TRBD2
j_gene: TRBJ2-1
abundance: .
CDR3aa: CSASLAGVNYNEQFF
CDR3nt: TGCAGTGCTAGTCTAGCGGGAGTTAACTACAATGAGCAGTTCTTC

v_gene: TRBV9
d_gene: TRBD1
j_gene: TRBJ1-1
abundance: .
CDR3aa: CASSVGGQGPYTEAFF
CDR3nt: TGTGCCAGCAGCGTAGGAGGACAGGGGCCGTACACTGAAGCTTTCTTT

v_gene: TRBV20-1
d_gene: .
j_gene: TRBJ1-5
abundance: many
CDR3aa: CSVSGAGLQPQHF
CDR3nt: TGCAGTGTTAGTGGGGCAGGGCTTCAGCCCCAGCATTTT

v_gene: TRBV30
d_gene: .
j_gene: TRBJ1-3
abundance: .
CDR3aa: CAWRAVSGNTIYF
CDR3nt: TGTGCCTGGAGGGCCGTCTCTGGAAACACCATATATTTT

v_gene: TRBV7-2
d_gene: TRBD2
j_gene: TRBJ2-1
abundance: .
CDR3aa: CASSATSGIYNEQFF
CDR3nt: TGTGCCAGCAGCGCCACTAGCGGGATCTACAATGAGCAGTTCTTC

v_gene: TRBV18
d_gene: TRBD1
j_gene: TRBJ1-1
abundance: .
CDR3aa: CASSPRGTGAADTEAFF
CDR3nt: TGTGCCAGCTCCCCGAGGGGGACAGGGGCCGCCGACACTGAAGCTTTCTTT

v_gene: TRBV7-9
d_gene: TRBD1
j_gene: TRBJ1-2
abundance: .
CDR3aa: CASSFWGQNHYGYTF
CDR3nt: TGTGCCAGCAGCTTTTGGGGACAGAACCACTATGGCTACACCTTC

v_gene: TRBV14
d_gene: TRBD2
j_gene: TRBJ2-7
abundance: many
CDR3aa: CASSQGTSVYF
CDR3nt: TGTGCCAGCAGCCAGGGGACTAGCGTTTACTTC

v_gene: TRBV7-6
d_gene: .
j_gene: TRBJ1-5
abundance: .
CDR3aa: CASSLDPGGNQPQHF
CDR3nt: TGTGCCAGCAGCTTAGATCCAGGCGGCAATCAGCCCCAGCATTTT

v_gene: TRBV6-5
d_gene: TRBD1
j_gene: TRBJ2-7
abundance: .
CDR3aa: CASRGQRAYEQYF
CDR3nt: TGTGCCAGCCGGGGACAGAGAGCCTACGAGCAGTACTTC

v_gene: TRBV4-1
d_gene: TRBD2
j_gene: TRBJ2-1
abundance: .
CDR3aa: CASSQDPSGSRSREQFF
CDR3nt: TGCGCCAGCAGCCAAGATCCTAGCGGGAGTCGATCTCGTGAGCAGTTCTTC

v_gene: TRBV18
d_gene: .
j_gene: TRBJ2-5
abundance: .
CDR3aa: CASSFSRETQYF
CDR3nt: TGTGCCAGCTCCTTCTCCAGGGAGACCCAGTACTTC

v_gene: TRBV24-1
d_gene: TRBD1
j_gene: TRBJ1-2
abundance: .
CDR3aa: CATSDSVTGSYGYTF
CDR3nt: TGTGCCACCAGTGATTCCGTGACAGGGTCCTATGGCTACACCTTC

v_gene: TRBV9
d_gene: TRBD1
j_gene: TRBJ2-1
abundance: .
CDR3aa: CASSVVEGQGYEQFF
CDR3nt: TGTGCCAGCAGCGTAGTCGAGGGACAGGGGTATGAGCAGTTCTTC

v_gene: TRBV7-9
d_gene: .
j_gene: TRBJ1-1
abundance: .
CDR3aa: CASSLAQSMNTEAFF
CDR3nt: TGTGCCAGCAGCTTAGCCCAGTCCATGAACACTGAAGCTTTCTTT

v_gene: TRBV21-1
d_gene: .
j_gene: TRBJ2-7
abundance: .
CDR3aa: CASSKVRWGQVYEQYF
CDR3nt: TGTGCCAGCAGCAAAGTTAGGTGGGGGCAGGTCTACGAGCAGTACTTC

v_gene: TRBV7-2
d_gene: TRBD1
j_gene: TRBJ1-5
abundance: .
CDR3aa: CASARDSYQPQHF
CDR3nt: TGTGCCAGCGCCAGGGACAGTTATCAGCCCCAGCATTTT

v_gene: TRBV4-3
d_gene: .
j_gene: TRBJ2-3
abundance: .
CDR3aa: CASSAIRTDTQYF
CDR3nt: TGCGCCAGCAGCGCTATTCGCACAGATACGCAGTATTTT

v_gene: TRBV12-3/TRBV12-4
d_gene: .
j_gene: TRBJ2-1
abundance: .
CDR3aa: CASSMSSYNEQFF
CDR3nt: TGTGCCAGCAGCATGAGCTCCTACAATGAGCAGTTCTTC

v_gene: TRBV20-1
d_gene: .
j_gene: TRBJ2-1
abundance: once
CDR3aa: CSATQEPNRFF
CDR3nt: TGCAGTGCTACCCAAGAGCCCAACCGGTTCTTC

v_gene: TRBV25-1
d_gene: .
j_gene: TRBJ2-1
abundance: .
CDR3aa: CAASSYNEQFF
CDR3nt: TGTGCCGCGAGCTCCTACAATGAGCAGTTCTTC